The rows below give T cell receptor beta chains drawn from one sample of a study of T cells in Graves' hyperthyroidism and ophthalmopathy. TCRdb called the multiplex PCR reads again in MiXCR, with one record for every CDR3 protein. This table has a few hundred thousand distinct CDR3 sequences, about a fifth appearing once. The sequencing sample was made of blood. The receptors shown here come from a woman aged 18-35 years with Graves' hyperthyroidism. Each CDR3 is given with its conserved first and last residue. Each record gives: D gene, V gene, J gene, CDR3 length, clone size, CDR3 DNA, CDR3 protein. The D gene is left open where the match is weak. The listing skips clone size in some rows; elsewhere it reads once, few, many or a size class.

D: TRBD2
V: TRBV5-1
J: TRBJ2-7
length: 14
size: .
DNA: TGCGCCAGCAGCTTAATAGCGGGGACCTACGAGCAGTACTTC
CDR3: CASSLIAGTYEQYF

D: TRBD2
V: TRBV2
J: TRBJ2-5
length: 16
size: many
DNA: TGTGCCACCTTATCGGGACTAGCGGGGGGACAAGAGACCCAGTACTTC
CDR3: CATLSGLAGGQETQYF

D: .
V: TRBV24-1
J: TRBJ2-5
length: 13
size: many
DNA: TGTGCCACCAGTGATTTGCAACAAGAGACCCAGTACTTC
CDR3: CATSDLQQETQYF

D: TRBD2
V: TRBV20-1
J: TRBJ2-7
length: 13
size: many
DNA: TGCAGTGCTGAGACGACTAGCATCCACGAGCAGTACTTC
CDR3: CSAETTSIHEQYF

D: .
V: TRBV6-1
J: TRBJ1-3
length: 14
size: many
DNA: TGTGCCAGCAGTGCCCTGGGGTCTGGAAACACCATATATTTT
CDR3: CASSALGSGNTIYF

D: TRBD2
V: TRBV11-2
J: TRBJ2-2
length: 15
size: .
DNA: TGTGCCAGCAGCCTGATGACTAGCGGGGGGGCAGGGCTGTTTTTT
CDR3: CASSLMTSGGAGLFF

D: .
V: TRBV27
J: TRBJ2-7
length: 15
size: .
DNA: TGTGCCAGCAGTTCGAGGTCCGGACTTGCCTACGAGCAGTACTTC
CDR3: CASSSRSGLAYEQYF

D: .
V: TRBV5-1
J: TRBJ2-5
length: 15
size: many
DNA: TGCGCCAGCAGCTTGCTAGGGGTTTCCCAAGAGACCCAGTACTTC
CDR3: CASSLLGVSQETQYF

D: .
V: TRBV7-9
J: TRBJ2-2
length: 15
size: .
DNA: TGTGCCAGCAGCTTAGCAGGGAGCGGGACCGGGGAGCTGTTTTTT
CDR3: CASSLAGSGTGELFF

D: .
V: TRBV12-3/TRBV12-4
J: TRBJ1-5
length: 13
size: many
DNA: TGTGCCAGCAGTTTAAGGGGAGTACAGCCCCAGCATTTT
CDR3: CASSLRGVQPQHF

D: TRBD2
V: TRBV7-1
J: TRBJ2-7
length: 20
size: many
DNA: TGTGCCAGCAGCTCCGCCGGACTAGCGGGGGGGCCCCTCCGTCCGGTCGAGCAGTACTTC
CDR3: CASSSAGLAGGPLRPVEQYF

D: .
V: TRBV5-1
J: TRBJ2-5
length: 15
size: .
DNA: TGCGCCAGCAGCCCCACCGAGGGGTTCCAAGAGACCCAGTACTTC
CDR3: CASSPTEGFQETQYF

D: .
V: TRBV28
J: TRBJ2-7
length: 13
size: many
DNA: TGTGCCATCCAACCCGACAGAGCCTACGAGCAGTACTTC
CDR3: CAIQPDRAYEQYF

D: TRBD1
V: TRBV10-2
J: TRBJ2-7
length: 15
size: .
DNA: TGCGCCAGCAGCCAAGGACAGGGTACCTCGTACGAGCAGTACTTC
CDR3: CASSQGQGTSYEQYF

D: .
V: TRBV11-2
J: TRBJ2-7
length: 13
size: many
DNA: TGTGCCAGCAGCCCCGGAACCCTCTACGAGCAGTACTTC
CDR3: CASSPGTLYEQYF

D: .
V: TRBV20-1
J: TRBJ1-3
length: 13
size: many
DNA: TGCAGTGCTAGCCCGGGCCGCGGAAACACCATATATTTT
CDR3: CSASPGRGNTIYF

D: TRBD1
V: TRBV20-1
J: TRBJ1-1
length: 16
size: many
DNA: TGCAGTGCTACTTGGACAGGGACAAGTCGGAACACTGAAGCTTTCTTT
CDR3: CSATWTGTSRNTEAFF

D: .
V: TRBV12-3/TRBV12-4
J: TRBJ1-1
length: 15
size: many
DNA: TGTGCCAGCAGTTTCCCTACGACAGGGAACACTGAAGCTTTCTTT
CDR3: CASSFPTTGNTEAFF

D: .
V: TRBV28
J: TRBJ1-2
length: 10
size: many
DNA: TGTGCCGTCGACAGACAAGGCTACACCTTC
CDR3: CAVDRQGYTF

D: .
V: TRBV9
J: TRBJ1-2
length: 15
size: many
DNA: TGTGCCAGCAGCGGGGCCGGACGGGGGATGGGTGGCTACACCTTC
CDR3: CASSGAGRGMGGYTF

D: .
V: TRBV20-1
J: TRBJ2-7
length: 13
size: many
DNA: TGCAGTGCTAGAAACAGGCCGGGGTACGAGCAGTACTTC
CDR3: CSARNRPGYEQYF

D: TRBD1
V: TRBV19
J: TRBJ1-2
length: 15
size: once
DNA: TGTGCCAGTAGTATGAAGCCGGGACAGCAGTATGGCTACACCTTC
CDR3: CASSMKPGQQYGYTF

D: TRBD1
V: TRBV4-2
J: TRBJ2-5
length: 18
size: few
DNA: TGTGCCAGCAGCCAAGATCATTATCGAGACAGGGCCCCAGAGACCCAGTACTTC
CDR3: CASSQDHYRDRAPETQYF

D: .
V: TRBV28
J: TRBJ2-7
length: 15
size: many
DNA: TGTGCCAGCAGTTCCTTTGGGGGGTTGTCCTACGAGCAGTACTTC
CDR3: CASSSFGGLSYEQYF

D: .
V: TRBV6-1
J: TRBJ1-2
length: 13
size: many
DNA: TGTGCCAGCACCCTCGACAGTAACTATGGCTACACCTTC
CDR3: CASTLDSNYGYTF

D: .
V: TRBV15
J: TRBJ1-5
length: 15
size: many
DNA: TGTGCCACCAGCAGAGATTTAGGTGGCAATCAGCCCCAGCATTTT
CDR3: CATSRDLGGNQPQHF